Sequencing of this T cell receptor beta chain was carried out in a study of beta chain features in type 1 diabetes (dated by TCRdb to between 2017 and 2018). Background on the whole study: Patients and healthy donors did not differ in mean age, gender distribution, total cell number or subset yield. Naive and central memory subsets were obtained from all 28 donors, but regulatory and stem cell-like memory subsets were isolated from only 8 patients and roughly eight healthy donors. A total of 90 million to 140 million sorted cells were examined across all samples, and RNA yield correlated strongly with the number of cells per subset. The study compared the TCRB repertoires of sorted circulating CD4+ T cell subsets in recently diagnosed type 1 diabetes patients with those in matched healthy donors. Here is what the overall study found, with its caveats: At VDJ recombination sites, patients with type 1 diabetes made fewer insertions and deleted more nucleotides, a pattern implying thymic rearrangement abnormalities. Sequencing cDNA rather than genomic DNA could over-represent highly expressing activated cells, although activation and CD3 levels did not differ between groups. A moderate but significant shortening of TCRB CDR3 length was observed in type 1 diabetes patients in all four CD4+ subsets. Only small numbers of individuals were included in the HLA sub-analyses, which left unresolved whether HLA type had any influence on TCRB rearrangement. PCR might favor shorter templates, but patient and control samples were amplified and corrected together, so any skew would affect both groups equally. Naive, central memory and regulatory TCRB repertoires appeared to be more alike among patients than among healthy donors.

Each donor gave one peripheral blood draw, averaging approximately 110 mL, which was collected into heparinised tubes. Using a panel that included CD45RO, CCR7, CD25, CD127, CD95 and CD27, naive, central memory, regulatory and stem cell-like memory CD4+ T cells were sorted on a BD FACSAria II. Every sorted population had a purity above 98%. PBMCs were isolated right away by Lymphoprep density gradient centrifugation and were stained directly, without culture. So that batch effects would be minimized, each experiment stained and sorted samples in pairs, pairing one healthy donor with one patient. The entire isolated RNA was reverse transcribed using the High Capacity cDNA Reverse Transcription Kit, and thus expressed TCRB transcripts were sequenced. Deep immunoSEQ sequencing was performed on naive, central memory and regulatory T cell samples, with an average of around 3.5 million total reads per sample. Sorted cells were lysed in RLT buffer, and RNA was extracted using DNase-treated RNeasy Micro or Mini kits according to cell number. To prevent cross-contamination, every cell subset was processed on its own, while patient and healthy donor samples were processed together. TCRB sequences were amplified from cDNA with the immunoSEQ multiplex PCR, producing 87-bp fragments spanning the CDR3 region. The amplicons were sequenced using the Illumina HiSeq platform. Regarding the original processing steps: Synthetic template baselines were used to correct PCR bias computationally, reads within Hamming distance 2 were collapsed together, and singletons that could not be merged were discarded. Reads were aligned against IMGT to assign V, D and J genes, CDR3 length and insertions or deletions at six rearrangement sites. Within each subset, clonotype counts were normalized to the number of sorted cells before true diversity and Gini coefficients were calculated with the tcR R package. The overlap coefficient, calculated on TCRB nucleotide sequences, was used to quantify repertoire sharing. Out-of-frame TCRB sequences from naive cells were analyzed to stand in for the pre-selection repertoire. In TCRdb, the immuneACCESS table is reduced to in-frame sequences with V and J assigned. These tables do not hold every clone; where another copy was compared, an unresolved V gene accounts for under half, and the others remain unexplained. V and J calls and clone size are copied from that table; D and trimming were computed from the DNA. This sample is represented by around 350,000 clones; roughly 12% of them were singletons. Approximately 0.015% of the sample goes to the ten largest clones.

V drops 2 bases and J drops 6 bases, leaving 20 bases in between. The CDR1 and CDR2 encoded by the germline V gene are SGHRS and YFSETQ. CDR3 length: 17 amino acids, cysteine to phenylalanine. Only the CDR3 portion is preserved as DNA: 51 bases, with reading frame beginning at the first base. This clone showed up just a few times. Its antigen is unknown. Per-base qualities were not stored, and no clone one base away is much larger. Sequenced input: naive CD4+ T cells from blood. What this sample's cell subset or site label stands for: true naive CD4+ T cells. This receptor was identified in a man aged 18 to 30 in good health. This receptor chain uses TRBV5-1 and TRBJ2-2, and TRBD2 may be the D gene, going by 6 matching bases. The nucleotides are TGCGCCAGCAGCTTTAATCACGGAGGGAGTAATCCCGGGGAGCTGTTTTTT. It translates as CASSFNHGGSNPGELFF.